These 25 T cell receptor beta chains were all obtained from the same sample, sequenced in a study of blood T cell repertoires in COVID-19. TCRdb keeps only in-frame clones here, not all; method: immunoSEQ multiplex PCR. This table holds 35,000 to 55,000 clones, more than 70% found once. The sequenced material came from peripheral blood. Source of these receptors: a human donor in a cohort sampled during active COVID-19.

The V gene is TRBV4-3, the J gene TRBJ1-1; D is undetermined. The CDR3 contains 13 residues. V lost 2 bases and J 0 bases, leaving 4 bases between the germline ends. In germline, CDR1 is LGHNA, CDR2 YSLEER. CDR3 residues: CASSQIMNTEAFF. The CDR3 DNA sequence: TGCGCCAGCAGCCAAATCATGAACACTGAAGCTTTCTTT.

This chain joins TRBV21-1 and TRBJ2-7; TRBD2, the table's D call, lacks a check against the DNA. TRBV21-1 is classified as a pseudogene. The CDR3 consists of 18 residues. Here the CDR3 DNA reads TGTGCCAGCGTGGGGGGACTAGCGATTTCGGAAAGCTCCTACGAGCAGTACTTC. Translation: CASVGGLAISESSYEQYF.

V and J are TRBV24-1 and TRBJ1-3; 7 bases map to TRBD1. Germline CDR1 reads KGHDR; CDR2 reads SFDVKD. The V and J ends lost 4 bases and 8 bases, in that order; junction bases with no gene match: 10. This CDR3 is built from 15 residues. CDR3 nucleotide sequence: TGTGCCACCAGTGACCGGACAGGCCTCAGGGACACCATATATTTT. Its translation is CATSDRTGLRDTIYF.

This chain joins TRBV5-1 and TRBJ2-1; no clear D. The CDR3 has 15 residues. Germline V gene data show CDR1 as SGHRS and CDR2 as YFSETQ. V was pared by 0 bases and J by 9 bases, with 16 bases between. For the CDR3, the DNA is TGCGCCAGCAGCTTGGATGGGCCCTCGAGTGGTGAGCAGTTCTTC. This gives the protein CASSLDGPSSGEQFF.

The chain joins TRBV19 to TRBJ1-2, with a possible D match to TRBD1 (6 bases). The V gene lost 7 bases and the J gene lost 1 base, with 16 bases spanning the gap. The length of the CDR3 is 15 residues. CDR1 is LNHDA, CDR2 SQIVND, per germline (reference sequence). CDR3 in amino acids: CASNPGHSLNYGYTF. Written as DNA, the CDR3 is TGTGCCAGTAACCCGGGACATTCTCTTAACTATGGCTACACCTTC.

The chain carries TRBV5-1 and TRBJ2-5; unclear D gene. V was trimmed by 1 base and J by 2 bases, leaving 9 bases between them. The germline gives CDR1 SGHRS, CDR2 YFSETQ. The CDR3 loop spans 14 amino acids. CDR3 DNA sequence: TGCGCCAGCAGCTTGAACAGTTTTCAAGAGACCCAGTACTTC. Its translation is CASSLNSFQETQYF.

The chain combines TRBV6-6 with TRBJ2-3; tentatively, D is TRBD1 (5 bases). Trimming cost V 4 bases and J 2 bases, with 10 bases left between them. CDR1 and CDR2 from the germline V gene are MNHNY and SVGAGI (reference sequence). This CDR3 spans 14 amino acids. Written as DNA, the CDR3 is TGTGCCAGCAGTTCCGGACACAACACAGATACGCAGTATTTT. Its protein is CASSSGHNTDTQYF.

The rearrangement joins TRBV19 to TRBJ2-3; D gene unclear. The V gene lost 3 bases and the J gene lost 1 base, with 20 bases spanning the gap. Per the germline V gene, CDR1 is LNHDA and CDR2 is SQIVND (reference sequence). The CDR3 is 18 amino acids. The CDR3 DNA follows: TGTGCCAGTAGTATGGTGAAAGCCAAGACTGGCCGCACAGATACGCAGTATTTT. It codes for CASSMVKAKTGRTDTQYF.

This chain joins TRBV30 and TRBJ1-6, with D unclear. The CDR3 contains 15 residues. Germline V gene sequence: CDR1 GTSNPN, CDR2 SVGIG (reference sequence). Trimming took off 6 bases at V and 0 bases at J, with 12 bases between the two ends. CDR3 in DNA: TGTGCCTGTACGACCGCTAGCTCCTATAATTCACCCCTCCACTTT. Its translation: CACTTASSYNSPLHF.

The chain carries TRBV11-2 and TRBJ2-3, with a possible D match to TRBD2 (6 bases). The V and J ends lost 10 bases and 1 base respectively, with 15 bases between them. CDR3 size: 14 residues. Germline-derived CDR1 and CDR2 are SGHAT and FQNNGV. CDR3 coding DNA: TGTGCCACCCTTTGGGACTCAGGCACAGATACGCAGTATTTT. This codes for CATLWDSGTDTQYF.

This sequence joins TRBV3-1 (or the pseudogene TRBV3-2) and TRBJ1-4; D is perhaps TRBD1 (6 bases). The germline CDR1 and CDR2 sequences are LGHDT and YNNKEL (reference sequence). There are 15 residues in the CDR3. V was clipped by 3 bases and J by 8 bases, with 16 bases between them. CDR3 sequence: CASSQSDRGKEKLFF. DNA for the CDR3: TGTGCCAGCAGCCAGTCCGATAGGGGGAAGGAAAAACTGTTTTTT.

The chain has TRBV3-1 (or the pseudogene TRBV3-2) and TRBJ2-2; possibly TRBD2 for D (5 bases). V lost 1 base to trimming and J lost 3 bases, with 9 bases between them. CDR3 length: 15 amino acids. The germline gives CDR1 LGHDT, CDR2 YNNKEL (reference sequence). The CDR3: CASSQGAGDTGELFF. CDR3 sequence (DNA): TGTGCCAGCAGCCAAGGCGCCGGGGACACCGGGGAGCTGTTTTTT.

The gene calls are TRBV6-5 and TRBJ1-1; D may be TRBD1 (5 bases). Trimming removed 8 bases at V and 3 bases at J, with 16 bases between. Germline lookup yields CDR1 MNHEY and CDR2 SVGAGI. The CDR3 has 14 residues. The CDR3 loop is CASHQRGGYTEAFF. The CDR3 DNA is TGTGCCAGCCACCAGCGGGGGGGTTACACTGAAGCTTTCTTT.

This rearrangement joins TRBV7-3 to TRBJ1-1, with a weak D call TRBD1 (6 bases). This CDR3 has 15 amino acids. The V end lost 1 base, the J end lost 0 bases, and 9 bases lay between the germline ends. CDR1 and CDR2 from the germline V gene are SGHTA and FQGTGA. Written as DNA, the CDR3 is TGTGCCAGCAGCTTAATGGACAGATTGAACACTGAAGCTTTCTTT. Translating it yields CASSLMDRLNTEAFF.

The chain links TRBV6-2 or TRBV6-3 to TRBJ2-7; 14 bases line up with TRBD2. The CDR3 covers 16 residues. CDR1 is MNHEY, CDR2 SVGEGT, per germline. Trimming cost V 5 bases and J 4 bases; bases outside gene matches: 7. CDR3 sequence: CASSAPGLAGGYEQYF. The CDR3 nucleotides read TGTGCCAGCAGTGCCCCTGGACTAGCGGGGGGTTACGAGCAGTACTTC.

This chain uses TRBV6-2 or TRBV6-3 with TRBJ2-5; no definite D call. The length of the CDR3 is 13 residues. Per germline, CDR1 MNHEY and CDR2 SVGEGT. Trimming removed 2 bases at V and 8 bases at J, with 12 bases between. The CDR3 spells CASSYPRVGTQYF. The CDR3 region has the DNA TGTGCCAGCAGTTACCCCCGGGTTGGTACCCAGTACTTC.

The sample holds one count of this clone. V and J are TRBV18 and TRBJ2-5, with a possible D match to TRBD2 (5 bases). The germline V gene encodes CDR1 KGHSH and CDR2 LQKENI. The CDR3 runs to 13 residues. V was trimmed by 3 bases and J by 2 bases, leaving 7 bases between them. CDR3 region: CASSPGEQETQYF. CDR3 coding DNA: TGTGCCAGCTCACCCGGGGAGCAAGAGACCCAGTACTTC.

This chain uses TRBV7-3 with TRBJ2-5, with 7 bases fitting TRBD1. With 5 bases clipped from V and 7 bases from J, the junction kept 10 bases outside the gene matches. This CDR3 region has 14 residues. CDR1 is SGHTA and CDR2 is FQGTGA in the germline V gene. The CDR3 loop is CASSPQQGFGTQYF. The CDR3 DNA reads as TGTGCCAGCAGCCCACAACAGGGGTTCGGGACCCAGTACTTC.

This chain uses TRBV27 with TRBJ2-3, with 8 bases aligning to TRBD1. This CDR3 is 16 amino acids long. CDR1 MNHEY and CDR2 SMNVEV come from the germline V gene (reference sequence). After removal of 0 bases from V and 2 bases from J, the junction contained 4 bases not matched to a gene. The CDR3 reads CASSLSPGQDTDTQYF. CDR3 in DNA: TGTGCCAGCAGTTTATCCCCGGGACAGGACACAGATACGCAGTATTTT.

The rearrangement links TRBV7-2 to TRBJ2-7; 8 bases line up with TRBD1. This CDR3 is built from 15 residues. The ends lost 4 bases at V and 2 bases at J; junction bases unmatched: 7. Germline CDR1 is SGHTA and CDR2 is FQGNSA. Here the CDR3 reads CASSSPDRATYEQYF. The CDR3 DNA reads as TGTGCCAGCAGCTCGCCGGACAGGGCAACCTACGAGCAGTACTTC.

The chain employs TRBV7-9 and TRBJ2-1, with 9 nucleotides matching TRBD2. The V and J ends lost 4 bases and 4 bases, in that order; junction bases with no gene match: 5. Germline loops: CDR1 SEHNR, CDR2 FQNEAQ (reference sequence). The length of the CDR3 is 15 residues. This chain's CDR3 is CASSSPGLAYNEQFF. CDR3 DNA: TGTGCCAGCAGCTCTCCGGGACTAGCATACAATGAGCAGTTCTTC.

The chain recombines TRBV5-4 with TRBJ2-7; possibly TRBD1 for D (6 bases). CDR3 size: 14 residues. Trimming took off 4 bases at V and 4 bases at J, with 15 bases between the two ends. Germline V gene data show CDR1 as SGHNT and CDR2 as YYREEE (reference sequence). Here the CDR3 DNA reads TGTGCCAGCAGCCCCAGGCAGGGGTCATACGAGCAGTACTTC. Amino acid sequence: CASSPRQGSYEQYF. Full variable domain (rest looked up from reference TRBV5-4 and TRBJ2-7): ETGVTQSPTHLIKTRGQQVTLRCSSQSGHNTVSWYQQALGQGPQFIFQYYREEENGRGNFPPRFSGLQFPNYSSELNVNALELDDSALYLCASSPRQGSYEQYFGPGTRLTVT.

The V call is TRBV19, the J call TRBJ1-6, with 9 bases matching TRBD1. The J segment lost 7 bases and the V segment lost 10 bases, leaving 5 bases of the junction unmatched. Germline V lookup: CDR1 LNHDA, CDR2 SQIVND (reference sequence). The CDR3 loop spans 13 amino acids. DNA of the CDR3: TGTGCCACCGGGGACAGGGTAAATTCACCCCTCCACTTT. It yields the protein CATGDRVNSPLHF.

The V call is TRBV27, the J call TRBJ1-1; tentatively, D is TRBD1 (6 bases). CDR1 is MNHEY and CDR2 is SMNVEV in the germline V gene (reference sequence). This CDR3 comprises 13 residues. Trimming shortened V by 4 bases and J by 1 base, and 7 bases separated the two germline ends. Written as DNA, the CDR3 is TGTGCCAGCAGTTGGACAGCGAACACTGAAGCTTTCTTT. Protein product: CASSWTANTEAFF.

V is TRBV7-3 and J is TRBJ1-2; D is unresolved. Trimming took 1 base from V and 2 from J, leaving 8 bases between them. The CDR3 is 14 amino acids. Germline values: CDR1 SGHTA, CDR2 FQGTGA. This CDR3 is CASSLSPGNYGYTF. In nucleotides, the CDR3 is TGTGCCAGCAGCTTAAGTCCGGGGAACTATGGCTACACCTTC.